This T cell receptor beta chain was recovered during a study of blood T cells in healthy people across ages (dated by TCRdb to about 2015). About the full investigation: In model experiments, roughly one uniquely barcoded TCR beta cDNA molecule per two T cells was captured by template switching. Two additional independent replicas of 1 million unique cDNA reads from the same blood draw were analyzed for two donors (one aged 18 to 30 and one aged 80 or older). To avoid experimental bias, donors of different ages were spread randomly across the sequencing lanes. The donors were divided into four age groups: young (average around 17 years), middle-aged (about 39), aged (under 70) and long-lived (roughly 86). To track age-related changes in TCR beta repertoire diversity, the study relied on deep sequencing normalized with unique cDNA molecular identifiers. Beyond this particular receptor, the publication reports: Estimates of total diversity based on one million sequenced T cells were considered lower bounds and underestimates. Bulk unsorted PBMC profiling prevented conclusive comparison of naive and antigen-experienced compartments. The CMV infection status of donors was not known, potentially confounding age-related changes in expanded clonotypes. Compared with the aged group, more naive CD4+ T cells, fewer expanded clones and increased TCR diversity were shown by the long-lived group, suggesting age selection. Observed TCR beta diversity per million T cells fell roughly linearly with age, and a significant reduction was already apparent by age around 36. A strong correlation was found between observed TCR beta diversity and the percentage of naive T cells measured by flow cytometry.

The CDR3 measures 15 amino acids from cysteine to phenylalanine. The read is trimmed to its CDR3 DNA, 45 bases read in frame from base 1. At the junction V is shortened by 9 bases and J by 0 bases, with 18 bases in between. From the germline V gene (reference sequence), CDR1 is MNHNY and CDR2 is SVGAGI. With regard to this clonotype: Its specific antigen is unknown. No base quality information exists; no much larger clone differs at one position.

Library prep was done by 5' RACE. Sequencer: Illumina HiSeq 2500. A second PCR of about 7 to 12 cycles was performed with a sample-barcoded 5' primer and a J-beta primer mix. Each TCR beta cDNA molecule received a unique molecular identifier from a template-switch 5' adaptor carrying 12 random nucleotides. Each sample yielded at least 2.5 million CDR3-containing paired-end reads. The Mint cDNA synthesis kit, primed by a TRBC-specific oligonucleotide, was used to synthesize first-strand cDNA from all RNA. All cDNA was treated with uracil-DNA glycosylase and then went through a first 18-cycle PCR with the universal primers M1SS and BC2_uni_R. The study's own analysis went as follows. Each sample was normalized by randomly selecting 1 million high-quality reads, each carrying a distinct molecular identifier. Reads with shared molecular identifiers were discarded instead of being binned into consensus sequences. MiTCR, with a Q25 quality threshold and the strictest error-elimination algorithm, was used for CDR3 identification, clonotype clustering and error correction. Lower-bound total TCR beta diversity was estimated with a nonparametric unseen species model using Euler transformation. TCRdb reprocessing: public reads trimmed at Q25 with fastp, clones called with MiXCR, in-frame beta chains kept. Here each entry gathers all rows of one CDR3 protein and keeps the most common genes and DNA. The V and J calls shown here were made by TCRdb, not taken from the authors' results. The sample yields roughly 700,000 distinct CDR3 sequences; roughly 50% were counted once. The ten biggest clones cover 30% to 40% of the sample.

Systemically healthy Caucasian individuals from Russia, 39 in total and aged roughly 6 to 100 years, were included as donors. Each donor gave 8 to 10 milliliters of peripheral blood, drawn into EDTA-treated Vacutainer tubes. Ficoll-Paque density-gradient centrifugation was used to isolate PBMCs, with at least 7 million obtained per sample. Total RNA was extracted from PBMCs with Trizol reagent, with at least 5.5 micrograms obtained per sample. For every donor, flow cytometry on a PBMC aliquot measured the percentage of naive CD45RAhigh/CD27high T cells. The receptor was isolated from a woman in her sixties in good health. Sample: blood. The chain is assembled from TRBV6-6 and TRBJ2-7, with the D gene call left open. The CDR3 is CASNLNFGNSYEQYF. The DNA reads as follows: TGTGCCAGTAACCTCAATTTTGGCAACTCCTACGAGCAGTACTTC.